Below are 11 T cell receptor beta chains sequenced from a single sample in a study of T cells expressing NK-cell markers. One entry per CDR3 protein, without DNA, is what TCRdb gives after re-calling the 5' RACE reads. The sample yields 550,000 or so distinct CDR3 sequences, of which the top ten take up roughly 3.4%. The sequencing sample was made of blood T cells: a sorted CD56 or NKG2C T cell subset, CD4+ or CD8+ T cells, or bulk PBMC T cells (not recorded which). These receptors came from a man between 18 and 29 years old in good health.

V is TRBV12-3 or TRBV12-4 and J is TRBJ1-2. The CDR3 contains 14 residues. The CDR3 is CASSGQHRGYGYTF.

CDR3 region: CASSGGLLAKNIQYF. The chain combines TRBV5-1 with TRBJ2-4; TCRdb indicates TRBD1, and absent DNA this call remains unverified. CDR3 length equals 15 residues. Germline V CDR1 and CDR2: SGHRS, YFSETQ.

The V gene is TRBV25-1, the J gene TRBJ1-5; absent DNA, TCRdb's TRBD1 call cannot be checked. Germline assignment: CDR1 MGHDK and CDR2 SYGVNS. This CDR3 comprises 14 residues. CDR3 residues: CASSELGANQPQHF.

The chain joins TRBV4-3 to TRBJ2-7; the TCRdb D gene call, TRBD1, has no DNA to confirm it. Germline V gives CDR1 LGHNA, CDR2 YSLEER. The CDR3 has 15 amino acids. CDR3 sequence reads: CASSRYLGQEYEQYF.

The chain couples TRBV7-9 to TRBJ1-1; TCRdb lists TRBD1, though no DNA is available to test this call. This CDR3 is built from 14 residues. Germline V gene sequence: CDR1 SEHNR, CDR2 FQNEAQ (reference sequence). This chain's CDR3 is CASSLRGTVHEAFF.

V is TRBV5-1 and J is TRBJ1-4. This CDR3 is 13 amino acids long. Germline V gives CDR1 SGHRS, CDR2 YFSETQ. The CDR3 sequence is CASSRGRDEKLFF.

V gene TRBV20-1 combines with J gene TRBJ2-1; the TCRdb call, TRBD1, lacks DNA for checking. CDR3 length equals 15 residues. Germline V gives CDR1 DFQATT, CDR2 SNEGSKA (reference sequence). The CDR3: CSARDGTVSYNEQFF.

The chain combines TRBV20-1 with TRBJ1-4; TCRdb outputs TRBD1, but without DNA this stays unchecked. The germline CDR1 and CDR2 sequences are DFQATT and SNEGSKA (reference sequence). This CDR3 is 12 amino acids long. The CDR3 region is CSARTAVEKLFF.

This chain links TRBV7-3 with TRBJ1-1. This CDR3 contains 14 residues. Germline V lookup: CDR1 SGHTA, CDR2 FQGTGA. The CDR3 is CASSRGPTNTEAFF.

This CDR3 reads CASSPRPLVTDTQYF. V usage is TRBV12-3 or TRBV12-4 and J usage is TRBJ2-3. This CDR3 spans 15 amino acids.

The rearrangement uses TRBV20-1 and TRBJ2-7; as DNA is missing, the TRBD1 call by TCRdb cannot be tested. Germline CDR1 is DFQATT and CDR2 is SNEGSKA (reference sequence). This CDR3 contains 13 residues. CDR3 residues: CSAGGTVWYEQYF.